The 10 T cell receptor beta chains given below trace back to one sample, sequenced in a study of cytomegalovirus exposure and HLA in healthy donors. With 60 Vbeta and 13 Jbeta primers, the PCR was carried out. Sequencing used immunoSEQ multiplex PCR; TCRdb keeps in-frame clones, though not all of them. The repertoire holds 120,000 to 150,000 clones, with just under 75% as singletons. The sample was PBMCs. Source of these receptors: a woman aged 18-29 years in good health and CMV-seronegative.

This clone was detected only a few times. The V call is TRBV4-2, the J call TRBJ2-3, with 14 bases aligning to TRBD2. CDR3 length: 17 residues. V lost 4 bases and J lost 2; bases outside the gene matches: 5. CDR1 and CDR2 (germline): LGHNA, YNFKEQ. The CDR3 reads CASSLWTSGGTTDTQYF. For the CDR3, the DNA is TGTGCCAGCAGCCTCTGGACTAGCGGGGGGACCACAGATACGCAGTATTTT.

This chain links TRBV19 with TRBJ2-1, with TRBD1 matching 9 bases. CDR1 is LNHDA, CDR2 SQIVND, per germline (reference sequence). Germline trimming cut 4 bases from V and 2 bases from J; bases unmatched to any gene: 6. This CDR3 is 16 amino acids long. The DNA of the CDR3 is TGTGCCAGTAGTAAAACAGGGGGCCCAACCTACAATGAGCAGTTCTTC. It is translated as CASSKTGGPTYNEQFF.

CDR3 sequence (DNA): TGCGCCAGCAGCTTGGACAGGGGGCAGGACGGGGAGCTGTTTTTT. Translating gives CASSLDRGQDGELFF. The rearrangement joins TRBV5-1 to TRBJ2-2; the match to TRBD1 covers 9 bases. The CDR3 is made up of 15 amino acids. Per the germline V gene, CDR1 is SGHRS and CDR2 is YFSETQ. The junction had 4 bases not matched to a gene; V was cut back by 0 bases and J by 7 bases. Using reference TRBV5-1 and TRBJ2-2 for the parts outside the CDR3, the full variable domain is KAGVTQTPRYLIKTRGQQVTLSCSPISGHRSVSWYQQTPGQGLQFLFEYFSETQRNKGNFPGRFSGRQFSNSRSEMNVSTLELGDSALYLCASSLDRGQDGELFFGEGSRLTVL.

This clone was seen more than once but under ten times. The chain couples TRBV7-9 to TRBJ2-3; no reliable D call. The CDR3 covers 12 residues. Germline assignment: CDR1 SEHNR and CDR2 FQNEAQ (reference sequence). Trimming left V 5 bases short and J 2 bases short, with 5 bases between. The CDR3, as DNA: TGTGCCAGCAGCCCTACCACAGATACGCAGTATTTT. Its translation is CASSPTTDTQYF.

The CDR3 DNA reads as TGTGCCAGTTCCCGGCCCGGGTTTTTTCTCTACGAGCAGTACTTC. This encodes CASSRPGFFLYEQYF. V is TRBV28 and J is TRBJ2-5, with no clear D. The tail of the sequence fits TRBJ2-7 better, so the J call may be wrong. The germline V gene has CDR1 MDHEN and CDR2 SYDVKM. CDR3 length equals 15 residues.

This clone has a handful of counts. The chain has TRBV15 and TRBJ1-4; D is perhaps TRBD1 (5 bases). Germline-derived CDR1 and CDR2 are LNHNV and YYDKDF (reference sequence). V was shortened by 0 bases and J by 10 bases, with 21 bases between the two germline ends. The CDR3 covers 17 residues. As DNA, the CDR3 is TGTGCCACCAGCAGAGAAGGAGGGGCAGCGGGCGGCGTAAAACTGTTTTTT. The encoded protein is CATSREGGAAGGVKLFF.

This chain uses TRBV9 with TRBJ2-3; D gene unclear. CDR1 and CDR2 from the germline V gene are SGDLS and YYNGEE. This CDR3 is 13 amino acids long. The V and J ends lost 3 bases and 6 bases respectively, with 11 bases between them. DNA for the CDR3: TGTGCCAGCAGCGCCTCTCCCTCTGATACGCAGTATTTT. Translation gives CASSASPSDTQYF. The full variable domain, rest sourced from reference TRBV9 and TRBJ2-3, is DSGVTQTPKHLITATGQRVTLRCSPRSGDLSVYWYQQSLDQGLQFLIQYYNGEERAKGNILERFSAQQFPDLHSELNLSSLELGDSALYFCASSASPSDTQYFGPGTRLTVL.

The chain employs TRBV5-6 and TRBJ1-2, with 12 positions matching TRBD1. The CDR3 loop spans 16 amino acids. Germline lookup yields CDR1 SGHDT and CDR2 YYEEEE. Germline trimming cut 6 bases from V and 7 bases from J; bases unmatched to any gene: 13. The CDR3 sequence is CASNYYGTGGRAGYTF. CDR3 nucleotides: TGTGCCAGCAACTACTACGGGACAGGGGGCCGCGCTGGCTACACCTTC.

In this sample, this clone turned up a few times. The chain has TRBV4-3 and TRBJ1-1, with TRBD1 as a possible D gene (5 bases). Germline CDR1 reads LGHNA; CDR2 reads YSLEER. The ends were cut back, 4 bases at V and 4 bases at J, with 13 bases in the middle. The CDR3 runs 14 residues. This CDR3 reads CASSPTALSTEAFF. The CDR3 coding sequence is TGCGCCAGCAGCCCGACAGCTCTGAGCACTGAAGCTTTCTTT.

The chain recombines TRBV6-5 with TRBJ2-1; 9 bases map to TRBD2. Trimming at V came to 4 bases and at J to 10 bases, leaving 11 bases not matched to a gene. The CDR3 length is 15 residues. Germline values: CDR1 MNHEY, CDR2 SVGAGI. The CDR3 nucleotides are TGTGCCAGCAGTTCAGTCGGCGGGAGGGAATGGGAGCAGTTCTTC. This codes for CASSSVGGREWEQFF.